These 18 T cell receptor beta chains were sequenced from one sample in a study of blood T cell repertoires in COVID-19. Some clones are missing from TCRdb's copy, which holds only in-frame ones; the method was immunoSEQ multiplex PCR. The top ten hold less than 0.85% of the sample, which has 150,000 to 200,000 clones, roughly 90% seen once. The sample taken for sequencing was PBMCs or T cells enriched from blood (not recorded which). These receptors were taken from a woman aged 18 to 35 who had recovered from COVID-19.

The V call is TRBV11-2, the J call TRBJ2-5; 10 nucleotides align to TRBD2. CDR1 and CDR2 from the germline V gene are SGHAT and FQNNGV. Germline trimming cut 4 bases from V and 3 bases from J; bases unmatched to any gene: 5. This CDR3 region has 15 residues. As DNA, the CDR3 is TGTGCCAGCAGCTCTCACCTAGCGGGAGAAGAGACCCAGTACTTC. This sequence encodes CASSSHLAGEETQYF.

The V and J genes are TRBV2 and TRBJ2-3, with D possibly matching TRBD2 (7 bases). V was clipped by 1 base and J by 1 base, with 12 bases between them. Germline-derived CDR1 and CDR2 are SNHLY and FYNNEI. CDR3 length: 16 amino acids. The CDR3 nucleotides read TGTGCCAGCAGTGAAGGAAGGGGGAGGGGCACAGATACGCAGTATTTT. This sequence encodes CASSEGRGRGTDTQYF.

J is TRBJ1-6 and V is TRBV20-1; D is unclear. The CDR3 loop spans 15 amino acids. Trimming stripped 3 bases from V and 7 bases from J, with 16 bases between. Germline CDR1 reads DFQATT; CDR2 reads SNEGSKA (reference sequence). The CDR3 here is CSASRVGRENSPLHF. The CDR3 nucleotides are TGCAGTGCTAGTCGAGTAGGGAGAGAAAATTCACCCCTCCACTTT.

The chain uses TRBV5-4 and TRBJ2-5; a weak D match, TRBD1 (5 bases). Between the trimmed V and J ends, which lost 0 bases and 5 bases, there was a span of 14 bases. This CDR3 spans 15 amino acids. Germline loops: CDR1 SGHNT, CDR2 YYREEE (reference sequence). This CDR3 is CASSLDRGRAETQYF. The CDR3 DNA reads TGTGCCAGCAGCTTGGATAGGGGCAGGGCGGAGACCCAGTACTTC.

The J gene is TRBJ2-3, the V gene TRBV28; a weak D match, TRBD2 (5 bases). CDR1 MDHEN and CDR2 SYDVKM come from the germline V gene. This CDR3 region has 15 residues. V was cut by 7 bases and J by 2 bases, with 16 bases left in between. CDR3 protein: CASIESGIITDTQYF. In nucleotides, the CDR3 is TGTGCCAGCATCGAGTCCGGGATCATCACAGATACGCAGTATTTT.

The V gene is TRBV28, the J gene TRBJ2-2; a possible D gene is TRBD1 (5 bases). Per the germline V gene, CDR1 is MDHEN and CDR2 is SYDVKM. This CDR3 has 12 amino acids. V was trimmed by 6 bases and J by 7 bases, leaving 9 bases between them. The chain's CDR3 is CASRGLVGELFF. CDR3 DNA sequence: TGTGCCAGCAGGGGGCTGGTCGGGGAGCTGTTTTTT.

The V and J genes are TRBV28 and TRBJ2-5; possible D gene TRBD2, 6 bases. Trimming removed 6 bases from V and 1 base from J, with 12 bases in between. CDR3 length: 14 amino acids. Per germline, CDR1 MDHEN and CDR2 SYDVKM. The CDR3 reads CASSALALQETQYF. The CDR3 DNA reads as TGTGCCAGCAGCGCCCTAGCGCTCCAAGAGACCCAGTACTTC.

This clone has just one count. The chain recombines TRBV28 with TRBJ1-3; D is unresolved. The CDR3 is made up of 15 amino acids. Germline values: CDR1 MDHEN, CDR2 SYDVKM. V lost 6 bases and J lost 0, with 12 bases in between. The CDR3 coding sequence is TGTGCCAGCAGCCGGACTCAGAGCTCTGGAAACACCATATATTTT. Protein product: CASSRTQSSGNTIYF.

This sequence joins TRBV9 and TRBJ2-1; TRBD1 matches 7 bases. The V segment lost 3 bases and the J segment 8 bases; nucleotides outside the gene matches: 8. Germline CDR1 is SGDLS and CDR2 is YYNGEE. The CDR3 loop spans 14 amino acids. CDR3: CASSDRGSLHEQFF. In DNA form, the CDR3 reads TGTGCCAGCAGCGACAGGGGCTCCCTCCATGAGCAGTTCTTC.

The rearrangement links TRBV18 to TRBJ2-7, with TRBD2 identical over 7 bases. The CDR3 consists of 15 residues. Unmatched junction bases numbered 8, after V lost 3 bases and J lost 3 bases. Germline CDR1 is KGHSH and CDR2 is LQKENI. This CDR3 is CASSPLAEADYEQYF. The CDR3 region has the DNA TGTGCCAGCTCACCCCTAGCGGAGGCAGACTACGAGCAGTACTTC.

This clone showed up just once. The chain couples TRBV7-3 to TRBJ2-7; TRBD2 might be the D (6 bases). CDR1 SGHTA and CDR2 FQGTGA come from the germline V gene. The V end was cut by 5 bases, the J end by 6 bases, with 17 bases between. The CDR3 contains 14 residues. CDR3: CASSPSGGESEQYF. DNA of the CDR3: TGTGCCAGCAGCCCCAGTGGAGGGGAGAGCGAGCAGTACTTC. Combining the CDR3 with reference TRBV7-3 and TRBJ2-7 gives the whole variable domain GAGVSQTPSNKVTEKGKYVELRCDPISGHTALYWYRQSLGQGPEFLIYFQGTGAADDSGLPNDRFFAVRPEGSVSTLKIQRTERGDSAVYLCASSPSGGESEQYFGPGTRLTVT.

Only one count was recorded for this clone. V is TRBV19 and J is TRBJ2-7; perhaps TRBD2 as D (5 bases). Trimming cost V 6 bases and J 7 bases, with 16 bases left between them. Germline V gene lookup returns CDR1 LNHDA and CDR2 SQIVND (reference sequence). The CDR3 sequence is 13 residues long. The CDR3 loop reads CASSLTDRGEQYF. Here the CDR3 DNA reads TGTGCCAGTAGCCTCACCGACCGAGGGGAGCAGTACTTC.

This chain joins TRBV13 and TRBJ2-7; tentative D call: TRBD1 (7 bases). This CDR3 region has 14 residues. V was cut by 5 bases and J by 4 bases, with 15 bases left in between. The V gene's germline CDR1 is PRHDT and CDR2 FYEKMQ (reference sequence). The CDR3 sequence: CASSGGTVTYEQYF. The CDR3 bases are TGTGCCAGCAGCGGGGGGACAGTCACTTACGAGCAGTACTTC.

The CDR3 DNA reads TGTGCCAGCACCCGGGAGGACGAGCAGTACTTC. Translating gives CASTREDEQYF. The rearrangement joins TRBV7-9 to TRBJ2-7; TRBD2 aligns across 7 bases. The CDR3 is made up of 11 amino acids. J lost 5 bases, V lost 7 bases, and 2 bases had no gene match. CDR1 is SEHNR and CDR2 is FQNEAQ in the germline V gene (reference sequence).

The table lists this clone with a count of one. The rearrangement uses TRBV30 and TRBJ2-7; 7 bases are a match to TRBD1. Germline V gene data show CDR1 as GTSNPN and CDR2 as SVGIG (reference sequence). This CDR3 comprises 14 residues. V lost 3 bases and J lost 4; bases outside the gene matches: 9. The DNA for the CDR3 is TGTGCCTGGAGGATTACGGGACAGAGTTACGAGCAGTACTTC. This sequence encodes CAWRITGQSYEQYF.

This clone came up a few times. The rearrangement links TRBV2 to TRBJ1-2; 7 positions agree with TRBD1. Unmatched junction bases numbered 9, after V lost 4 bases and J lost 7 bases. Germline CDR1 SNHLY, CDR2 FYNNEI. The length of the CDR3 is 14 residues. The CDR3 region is CASSGIDRVGGYTF. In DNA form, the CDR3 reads TGTGCCAGCAGTGGCATCGACAGGGTCGGTGGCTACACCTTC.

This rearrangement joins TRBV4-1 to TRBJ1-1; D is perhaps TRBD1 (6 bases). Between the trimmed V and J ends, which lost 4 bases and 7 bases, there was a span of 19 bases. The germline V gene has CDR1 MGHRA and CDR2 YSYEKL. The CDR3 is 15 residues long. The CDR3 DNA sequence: TGCGCCAGCAGCCCCGGTGGTGGGGGCCCCGGTGAAGCTTTCTTT. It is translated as CASSPGGGGPGEAFF.

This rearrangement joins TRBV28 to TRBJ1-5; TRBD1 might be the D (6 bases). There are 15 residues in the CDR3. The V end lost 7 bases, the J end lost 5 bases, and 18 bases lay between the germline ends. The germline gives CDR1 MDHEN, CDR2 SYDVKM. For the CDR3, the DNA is TGTGCCAGCACCTCCCCGGGGGGGGCCTATCAGCCCCAGCATTTT. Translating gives CASTSPGGAYQPQHF.